This T cell receptor beta chain was obtained from a study of T cells in Graves' hyperthyroidism and ophthalmopathy. In germline, CDR1 is LGHDT, CDR2 YNNKEL (reference sequence). The CDR3 covers 14 residues. The trim removed 5 bases at V and 6 bases at J, leaving 6 bases unmatched. The CDR3 regions of TCR beta were amplified from RNA transcripts. The HTBI set primed first-round TCR CDR3 RT-PCR. Using its own MiXCR run on the multiplex PCR reads, TCRdb lists one record per CDR3 protein. Among approximately 600,000 distinct CDR3 sequences, roughly 16% were seen once, and the ten largest hold approximately 3.9%. The table lists this clonotype with many counts.

Source material: blood. The V and J genes are TRBV3-1 and TRBJ2-7; TRBD2 agrees at 11 bases. The TCR originated in a woman aged 25 to 39 with Graves' hyperthyroidism. CDR3 in amino acids: CASSTTSGIGEQYF. The DNA for the CDR3 is TGTGCCAGCAGCACGACTAGCGGGATAGGCGAGCAGTACTTC.